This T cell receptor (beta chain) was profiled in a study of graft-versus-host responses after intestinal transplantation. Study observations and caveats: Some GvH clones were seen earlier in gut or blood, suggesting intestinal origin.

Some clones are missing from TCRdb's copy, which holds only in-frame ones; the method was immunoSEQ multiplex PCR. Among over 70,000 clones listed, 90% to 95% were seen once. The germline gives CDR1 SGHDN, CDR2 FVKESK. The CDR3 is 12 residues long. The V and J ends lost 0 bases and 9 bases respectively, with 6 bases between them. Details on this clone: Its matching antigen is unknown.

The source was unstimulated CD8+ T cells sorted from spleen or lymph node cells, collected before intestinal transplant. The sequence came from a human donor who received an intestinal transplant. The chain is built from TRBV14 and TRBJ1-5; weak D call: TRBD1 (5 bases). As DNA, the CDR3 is TGTGCCAGCAGCCAAGACCAGGGGCCCCAGCATTTT. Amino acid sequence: CASSQDQGPQHF.